A selection of T cell receptor beta chains follows, all from one sample in a study of post-analysis software for immune sequencing data. MiXCR, applied by TCRdb to the PCR reads, yields one record per CDR3 protein. The sample comprises about 540,000 distinct CDR3 sequences, around a third of which are singletons, and approximately 5.4% rests with the top ten. The specimen was blood. All receptors derive from a girl aged 2 to 17 with multiple sclerosis. Both conserved end residues are part of each CDR3. The D gene is left open where the match is weak. Some rows mark clone size as missing; the rest say once, few, many or name a class of expanded clone.

j_gene	v_gene	abundance	d_gene	CDR3nt	CDR3aa
TRBJ1-1	TRBV11-2	-	-	TGTGCCAGCAGCCATTACAGGGAAACACGAACAGCTTTCTTT	CASSHYRETRTAFF
TRBJ2-7	TRBV15	-	-	TGTGCCACCAGCAGAGATAGGTGGACTGGCGGCACCTACGAGCAGTACTTC	CATSRDRWTGGTYEQYF
TRBJ1-1	TRBV9	-	-	TGTGCCAGCAGCGTAGATGGGGGCCTCCGGTCCGCTGAAGCTTTCTTT	CASSVDGGLRSAEAFF
TRBJ2-1	TRBV6-1	few	-	TGTGCCAGCAGAGTCACAGGTGACAATGAGCAGTTCTTC	CASRVTGDNEQFF
TRBJ2-5	TRBV7-2	few	-	TGTGCCAGCAGCCCTAACTGGGAGACCCAGTACTTC	CASSPNWETQYF
TRBJ2-5	TRBV9	few	-	TGTGCCAGCAGCGTCCGGGGGCGGGGGACCCTTCAAGAGACCCAGTACTTC	CASSVRGRGTLQETQYF
TRBJ2-7	TRBV10-2	many	TRBD1	TGCGCCAGCAGAAGACAGGGGGAAACCTACGAGCAGTACTTC	CASRRQGETYEQYF
TRBJ2-6	TRBV27	-	-	TGTGCCAGCAGTTTATCCGTAGGGTCAGGCTCTGGGGCCAACGTCCTGACTTTC	CASSLSVGSGSGANVLTF
TRBJ2-7	TRBV7-2	-	-	TGTGCCAGCAGCCGGACTACCGAGGAGCAGTACTTC	CASSRTTEEQYF
TRBJ2-3	TRBV7-2	once	-	TGTGCCAGCAGCTTAGATGGGGACACAGATACGCAGTATTTT	CASSLDGDTDTQYF
TRBJ2-7	TRBV6-5	few	TRBD1	TGTGCCAGCAGCCCCCGACAGGGGTTCGAGCAGTACTTC	CASSPRQGFEQYF
TRBJ1-2	TRBV5-1	many	-	TGCGCCAGCAGCTTGGAGGCGCGACCCGCTAACTATGGCTACACCTTC	CASSLEARPANYGYTF
TRBJ2-1	TRBV28	-	TRBD1	TGTGCCAGCGGTACCGGGACAGGGACGGATGAGCAGTTCTTC	CASGTGTGTDEQFF
TRBJ2-3	TRBV15	few	-	TGTGCCACCAGCGGACGGGGCGGGTCTGGAGATACGCAGTATTTT	CATSGRGGSGDTQYF
TRBJ1-1	TRBV27	-	-	TGTGCCGGGCGCAGTCCAGGGAACACTGAAGCTTTCTTT	CAGRSPGNTEAFF
TRBJ2-7	TRBV14	-	TRBD1	TGTGCCAGCAGTCGGCCCGGGACAGTAGACCACGAGCAGTACTTC	CASSRPGTVDHEQYF
TRBJ1-1	TRBV6-4	-	-	TGTGCCAGCAGAAACCGGACCGGGAGGAGTACTGAAGCTTTCTTT	CASRNRTGRSTEAFF